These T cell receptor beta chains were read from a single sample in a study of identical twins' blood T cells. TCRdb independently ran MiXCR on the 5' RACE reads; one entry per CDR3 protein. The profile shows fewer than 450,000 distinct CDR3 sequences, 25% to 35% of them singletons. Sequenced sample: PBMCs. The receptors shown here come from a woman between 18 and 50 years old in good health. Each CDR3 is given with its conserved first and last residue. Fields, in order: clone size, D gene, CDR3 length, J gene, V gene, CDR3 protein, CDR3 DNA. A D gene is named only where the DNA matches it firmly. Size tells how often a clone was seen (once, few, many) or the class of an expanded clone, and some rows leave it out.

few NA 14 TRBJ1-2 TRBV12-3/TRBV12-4 CASSRLTGGYGYTF TGTGCCAGCAGTCGCTTGACGGGAGGGTATGGCTACACCTTC
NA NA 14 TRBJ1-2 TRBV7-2 CASTPSGAVYGYTF TGTGCCAGCACCCCCTCGGGGGCAGTCTATGGCTACACCTTC
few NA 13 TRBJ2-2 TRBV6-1 CASSRREHGELFF TGTGCCAGCTCCCGACGGGAACACGGGGAGCTGTTTTTT
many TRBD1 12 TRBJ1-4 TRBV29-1 CSAQGPNEKLFF TGCAGCGCACAGGGGCCTAATGAAAAACTGTTTTTT
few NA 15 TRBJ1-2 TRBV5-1 CASSPGPQINYGYTF TGCGCCAGCAGCCCGGGACCCCAGATTAACTATGGCTACACCTTC
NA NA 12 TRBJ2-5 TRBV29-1 CSVTGKQETQYF TGCAGCGTCACAGGGAAACAAGAGACCCAGTACTTC
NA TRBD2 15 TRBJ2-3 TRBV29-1 CSSHRDSGSTDTQYF TGCAGCTCCCACCGGGATAGCGGGAGCACAGATACGCAGTATTTT
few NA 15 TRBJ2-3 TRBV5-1 CASSLTGPGTDTQYF TGCGCCAGCAGCTTGACAGGGCCAGGCACAGATACGCAGTATTTT
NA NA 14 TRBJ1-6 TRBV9 CASSPSGSNSPLHF TGTGCCAGCAGCCCATCCGGGTCAAATTCACCCCTCCACTTT
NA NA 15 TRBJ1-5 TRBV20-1 CSARIGGGSNQPQHF TGCAGTGCTAGAATTGGAGGGGGGAGCAATCAGCCCCAGCATTTT
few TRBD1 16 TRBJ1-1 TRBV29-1 CSAGDRGPSENTEAFF TGCAGCGCCGGCGACAGGGGGCCAAGCGAGAACACTGAAGCTTTCTTT